What follows are 13 T cell receptor beta chains derived from one specimen sequenced in a study of PD-L1 blockade in urothelial cancer. Time point described: peripheral blood 6 weeks after treatment start. Method: immunoSEQ multiplex PCR; TCRdb's copy keeps in-frame clones and lacks some. The table lists about 91,000 clones, approximately 82% of them singletons, with roughly 8% in the top ten. The sample here was PBMCs, taken around atezolizumab (anti-PD-L1) treatment. These receptor sequences come from a man between 65 and 85 years old with urothelial cancer.

In its sample, this clone was seen a few times. The genes are TRBV7-2 and TRBJ2-1; possible D gene TRBD2, 5 bases. The CDR3 loop spans 14 amino acids. The V end was cut by 8 bases, the J end by 2 bases, with 13 bases between. In germline, CDR1 is SGHTA, CDR2 FQGNSA. CDR3 DNA: TGTGCCAGCGGACTCGACCCTACCTACAATGAGCAGTTCTTC. Protein sequence: CASGLDPTYNEQFF.

The V and J genes are TRBV7-9 and TRBJ1-3; TRBD1 matches at 7 bases. The CDR3 covers 15 residues. Germline loops: CDR1 SEHNR, CDR2 FQNEAQ (reference sequence). Trimming at V came to 8 bases and at J to 4 bases, leaving 11 bases not matched to a gene. The CDR3 spells CASGGEGATGNTIYF. The DNA of the CDR3 is TGTGCCAGCGGGGGTGAGGGGGCGACCGGAAACACCATATATTTT. The whole variable domain, filled in from reference TRBV7-9 and TRBJ1-3, reads DTGVSQNPRHKITKRGQNVTFRCDPISEHNRLYWYRQTLGQGPEFLTYFQNEAQLEKSRLLSDRFSAERPKGSFSTLEIQRTEQGDSAMYLCASGGEGATGNTIYFGEGSWLTVV.

The chain couples TRBV7-2 to TRBJ2-5; 9 bases map to TRBD1. The CDR3 runs 14 residues. Germline CDR1 and CDR2: SGHTA and FQGNSA. V was clipped by 4 bases and J by 4 bases; unmatched bases: 4. In DNA, the CDR3 is TGTGCCAGCAGCTGGACAGGGGTGGGAGAGACCCAGTACTTC. The encoded protein is CASSWTGVGETQYF.

This chain links TRBV10-1 with TRBJ1-3, with D possibly matching TRBD1 (5 bases). Germline CDR1 and CDR2: WNHNN and SYGVQD (reference sequence). The CDR3 runs to 17 residues. Deletions cut 9 bases from V and 0 bases from J, with 21 bases between. CDR3 amino acids: CASTSTGTTVSGNTIYF. The CDR3, as DNA: TGCGCCAGTACGTCAACCGGGACTACAGTCTCTGGAAACACCATATATTTT.

CDR3 protein: CASSRPGGVDNEQFF. The CDR3 DNA reads TGTGCCAGTAGTAGACCGGGGGGGGTCGACAATGAGCAGTTCTTC. This rearrangement joins TRBV19 to TRBJ2-1; 8 bases match TRBD2. CDR1 is LNHDA, CDR2 SQIVND, per germline (reference sequence). CDR3 length: 15 amino acids. The V and J ends lost 4 bases and 5 bases, in that order; junction bases with no gene match: 7.

The chain is built from TRBV7-8 and TRBJ1-2, with TRBD1 identical over 7 bases. Germline V gene lookup returns CDR1 SGHVS and CDR2 FQNEAQ. Germline trimming cut 5 bases from V and 4 bases from J; bases unmatched to any gene: 7. The CDR3 totals 14 residues. The CDR3 here is CASSVGGRSYGYTF. CDR3 nucleotide sequence: TGTGCCAGCAGCGTAGGGGGCAGAAGCTATGGCTACACCTTC. Based on the CDR3 plus reference TRBV7-8 and TRBJ1-2, the full variable domain is GAGVSQSPRYKVAKRGQDVALRCDPISGHVSLFWYQQALGQGPEFLTYFQNEAQLDKSGLPSDRFFAERPEGSVSTLKIQRTQQEDSAVYLCASSVGGRSYGYTFGSGTRLTVV.

The chain has TRBV11-1 and TRBJ1-2, with D uncertain. Trimming took 3 bases from V and 6 from J, leaving 8 bases between them. This CDR3 comprises 12 residues. From germline, CDR1 is SGHAT and CDR2 FQDESV (reference sequence). The CDR3 DNA sequence: TGTGCCAGCAGCTTGAGCGGGGATGGCTACACCTTC. Its translation: CASSLSGDGYTF.

J is TRBJ1-1 and V is TRBV4-1; 7 nucleotides agree with TRBD1. Germline values: CDR1 MGHRA, CDR2 YSYEKL. Germline trimming cut 4 bases from V and 2 bases from J; bases unmatched to any gene: 7. The CDR3 has 15 amino acids. The CDR3 region is CASSLTGTVNTEAFF. The CDR3 region has the DNA TGCGCCAGCAGCCTCACCGGGACAGTTAACACTGAAGCTTTCTTT.

V usage is TRBV6-4 and J usage is TRBJ1-1; D call uncertain. V was cut by 3 bases and J by 0 bases, with 5 bases left in between. From germline, CDR1 is MRHNA and CDR2 SNTAGT. This CDR3 is 13 amino acids long. CDR3 protein: CASSEQVNTEAFF. DNA for the CDR3: TGTGCCAGCAGTGAGCAGGTGAACACTGAAGCTTTCTTT.

This clone was observed a handful of times. The chain links TRBV15 to TRBJ1-3; no definite D call. Per germline, CDR1 LNHNV and CDR2 YYDKDF (reference sequence). The V end was cut by 2 bases, the J end by 2 bases, with 7 bases between. This CDR3 region has 14 residues. The CDR3, as DNA: TGTGCCACCAGCAGATCGTTTACTGGAAACACCATATATTTT. Translating it yields CATSRSFTGNTIYF. The full variable domain, in which reference TRBV15 and TRBJ1-3 provide the parts outside the CDR3, is DAMVIQNPRYQVTQFGKPVTLSCSQTLNHNVMYWYQQKSSQAPKLLFHYYDKDFNNEADTPDNFQSRRPNTSFCFLDIRSPGLGDTAMYLCATSRSFTGNTIYFGEGSWLTVV.

Comment on this clone: This same CDR3 is encoded by further DNA sequences in the sample. The gene calls are TRBV5-4 and TRBJ1-2, with 9 bases fitting TRBD1. Trimming took 2 bases from V and 2 from J; bases not matched to a gene: 1. CDR3 length: 14 residues. Germline CDR1 and CDR2: SGHNT and YYREEE (reference sequence). The DNA for the CDR3 is TGTGCCAGCAGCTTACAGGGGGCCAACTATGGCTACACCTTC. Encoded protein: CASSLQGANYGYTF.

CDR3 sequence: CASSVQASGSYEQYF. The CDR3 nucleotides are TGTGCCAGCAGCGTCCAGGCTAGCGGGTCGTACGAGCAGTACTTC. V gene TRBV9 combines with J gene TRBJ2-7; TRBD2 matches at 8 bases. Looked up from germline, CDR1 is SGDLS and CDR2 is YYNGEE. The CDR3 length is 15 residues. V was pared by 2 bases and J by 4 bases, with 8 bases of the junction left unmatched.

The rearrangement links TRBV7-6 to TRBJ2-5; perhaps TRBD2 as D (6 bases). CDR1 and CDR2 (germline): SGHVS, FNYEAQ. The CDR3 loop spans 14 amino acids. The germline V and J ends were trimmed by 3 bases and 5 bases, with 13 bases remaining between them. The DNA of the CDR3 is TGTGCCAGCAGCTTCGTGGGGAGGCAGGAGACCCAGTACTTC. It is translated as CASSFVGRQETQYF.